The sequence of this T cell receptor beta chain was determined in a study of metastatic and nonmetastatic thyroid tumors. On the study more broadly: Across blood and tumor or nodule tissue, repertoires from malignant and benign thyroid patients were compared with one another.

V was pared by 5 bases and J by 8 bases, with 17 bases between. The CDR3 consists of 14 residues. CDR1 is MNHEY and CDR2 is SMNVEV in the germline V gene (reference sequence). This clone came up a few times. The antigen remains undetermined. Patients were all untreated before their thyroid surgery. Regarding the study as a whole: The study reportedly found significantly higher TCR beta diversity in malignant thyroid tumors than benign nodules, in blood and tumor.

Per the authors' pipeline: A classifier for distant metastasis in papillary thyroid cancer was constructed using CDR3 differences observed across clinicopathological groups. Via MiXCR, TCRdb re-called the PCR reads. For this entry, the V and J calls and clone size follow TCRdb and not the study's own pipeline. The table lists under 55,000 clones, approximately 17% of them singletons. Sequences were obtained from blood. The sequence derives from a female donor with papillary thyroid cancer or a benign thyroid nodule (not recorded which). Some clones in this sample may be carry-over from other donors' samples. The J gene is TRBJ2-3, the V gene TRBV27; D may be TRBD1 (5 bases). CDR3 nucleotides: TGTGCCAGCAGTCCAGGGAACCCTACCGGTACGCAGTATTTT. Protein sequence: CASSPGNPTGTQYF.